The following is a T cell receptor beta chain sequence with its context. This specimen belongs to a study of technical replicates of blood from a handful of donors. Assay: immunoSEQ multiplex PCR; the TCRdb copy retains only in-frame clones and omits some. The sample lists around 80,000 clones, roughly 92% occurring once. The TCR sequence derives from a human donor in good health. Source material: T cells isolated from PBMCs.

The DNA of the CDR3 is TGCGCCAGCAGCCAAGAGGGGGGAAGTGGGGAGCTGTTTTTT. Residues: CASSQEGGSGELFF. The chain recombines TRBV4-1 with TRBJ2-2; D might be TRBD2 (6 bases). Germline assignment: CDR1 MGHRA and CDR2 YSYEKL. With 0 bases removed from V and 8 bases from J, the gap between germline ends came to 10 bases. The CDR3 extends over 14 amino acids.